This entry concerns a single T cell receptor beta chain. Its antigen is as yet unknown. The sample belongs to a study of beta chain features in type 1 diabetes. Study results and caveats: Shortening of TCRB CDR3s, moderate but significant, appeared in all four CD4+ subsets of Type 1 diabetes patients. Sampled from patients, naive, central memory and Treg TCRB repertoires appeared more similar than those sampled from healthy donors. These data did not resolve whether HLA type affects TCRB rearrangement. Patients with type 1 diabetes carried fewer insertions and had more deletions at their VDJ junctions.

Germline CDR1 SGHNT, CDR2 YYREEE (reference sequence). This CDR3 is built from 14 residues. V lost 1 base and J 0 bases, leaving 6 bases between the germline ends. Every bit of the isolated RNA underwent reverse transcription, so sequencing read expressed TCRB transcripts. Produced via immunoSEQ multiplex PCR; TCRdb's table is partial and in-frame only. The sample yields 330,000 or so clones, roughly 15% seen once. V usage is TRBV5-4 and J usage is TRBJ2-3, with D unresolved. The receptor was derived from a man aged 25-40 years in good health. Source material: central memory CD4+ T cells from blood. In DNA, the CDR3 is TGTGCCAGCAGCTTGTTCACTAGCACAGATACGCAGTATTTT. As protein: CASSLFTSTDTQYF. Together with reference TRBV5-4 and TRBJ2-3, the CDR3 gives the full variable domain: ETGVTQSPTHLIKTRGQQVTLRCSSQSGHNTVSWYQQALGQGPQFIFQYYREEENGRGNFPPRFSGLQFPNYSSELNVNALELDDSALYLCASSLFTSTDTQYFGPGTRLTVL.